The clone carrying this T cell receptor beta chain has just a few counts. Its cognate antigen is unknown. The CDR3 runs 15 residues. The germline CDR1 and CDR2 sequences are SGHTA and FQGTGA. J was trimmed by 1 base and V by 6 bases; bases with no gene match: 4. With constant-segment primers, 5'RACE yielded cDNA libraries of TCR alpha and TCR beta that carried sample barcodes and UMIs. TCRdb reanalysed the 5' RACE reads using MiXCR and keeps one entry per CDR3 protein. The repertoire holds under 250,000 distinct CDR3 sequences, with over 8.5% as singletons. The data belong to a study of T-cell memory formation after mild COVID-19. Study-level results: The SARS-CoV-2 specificity of second-wave clones reaching peak at day 37 remained unverified. Contracting CD4+ clones were located mainly in CM and EM, and CD8+ clones in EMRA.

This TCR was recovered from a man aged 18 to 30 who had mild COVID-19 (a few samples of this study predate the infection). Cell type and time point are not known. The chain couples TRBV7-3 to TRBJ2-2; 8 bases fit TRBD1. The sample was PBMCs or a T cell subset sorted from them (not recorded which). CDR3 bases: TGTGCCAGCAGACTGGACAGGGAGAACACCGGGGAGCTGTTTTTT. Its translation is CASRLDRENTGELFF.